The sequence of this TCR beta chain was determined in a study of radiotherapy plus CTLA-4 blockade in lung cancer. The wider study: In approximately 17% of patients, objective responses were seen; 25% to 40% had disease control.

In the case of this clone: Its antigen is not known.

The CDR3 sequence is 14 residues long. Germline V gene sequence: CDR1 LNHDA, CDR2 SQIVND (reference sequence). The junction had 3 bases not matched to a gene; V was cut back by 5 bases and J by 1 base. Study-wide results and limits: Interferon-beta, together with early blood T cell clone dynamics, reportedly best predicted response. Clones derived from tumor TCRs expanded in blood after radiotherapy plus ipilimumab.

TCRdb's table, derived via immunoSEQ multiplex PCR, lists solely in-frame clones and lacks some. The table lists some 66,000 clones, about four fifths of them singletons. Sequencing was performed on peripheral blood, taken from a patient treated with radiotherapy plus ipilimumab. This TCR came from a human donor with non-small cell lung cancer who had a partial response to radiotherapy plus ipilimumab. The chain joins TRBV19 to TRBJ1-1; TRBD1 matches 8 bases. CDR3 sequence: CASSLGTGNTEAFF. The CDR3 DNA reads TGTGCCAGTAGTCTAGGGACAGGGAACACTGAAGCTTTCTTT.